A selection of T cell receptor beta chains follows, all from one sample in a study of T cell responses to AZD1222 COVID-19 vaccine. Assay used: immunoSEQ multiplex PCR; TCRdb lists only in-frame clones, some missing. The table has 160,000 or so clones, about 88% seen once. Sample: peripheral blood, taken after recovery from COVID-19. The source is an adult who had recovered from COVID-19. Both conserved end residues are part of each CDR3. D genes are given only for firm matches. Only some rows state a clone size, as once, few, many or a class for expanded clones.

abundance: NA
d_gene: NA
j_gene: TRBJ2-1
v_gene: TRBV9
CDR3nt: TGTGCCAGCAGCGTAGCCGCGGGACACCAATACAATGAGCAGTTCTTC
CDR3aa: CASSVAAGHQYNEQFF

abundance: medium-sized
d_gene: NA
j_gene: TRBJ1-5
v_gene: TRBV7-8
CDR3nt: TGTGCCAGCAGCTTGGGGTCAAGGGGGTACACTAATCAGCCCCAGCATTTT
CDR3aa: CASSLGSRGYTNQPQHF

abundance: few
d_gene: NA
j_gene: TRBJ2-7
v_gene: TRBV18
CDR3nt: TGTGCCAGCTCACCATCGGCGGGGTCGTACGAGCAGTACTTC
CDR3aa: CASSPSAGSYEQYF

abundance: NA
d_gene: NA
j_gene: TRBJ1-1
v_gene: TRBV9
CDR3nt: TGTGCCAGCAGCGCCTCTCCGAGGACTGAAGCTTTCTTT
CDR3aa: CASSASPRTEAFF

abundance: NA
d_gene: NA
j_gene: TRBJ1-1
v_gene: TRBV7-9
CDR3nt: TGTGCCAGCAGCTTACTCGGGGCTGAAGCTTTCTTT
CDR3aa: CASSLLGAEAFF

abundance: NA
d_gene: TRBD1
j_gene: TRBJ1-5
v_gene: TRBV2
CDR3nt: TGTGCCAGCAGAATAGGACAGGGGACTCAGCCCCAGCATTTT
CDR3aa: CASRIGQGTQPQHF

abundance: NA
d_gene: NA
j_gene: TRBJ2-5
v_gene: TRBV2
CDR3nt: TGTGCCAGCAAGGTGTTCCAAGAGACCCAGTACTTC
CDR3aa: CASKVFQETQYF

abundance: NA
d_gene: NA
j_gene: TRBJ2-3
v_gene: TRBV5-1
CDR3nt: TGCGCCAGCAGCCCGGGTAGTAGTCCCGATACGCAGTATTTT
CDR3aa: CASSPGSSPDTQYF

abundance: once
d_gene: NA
j_gene: TRBJ2-1
v_gene: TRBV5-8
CDR3nt: TGTGCCAGCAGCTTCTTGTTCTCCTACAATGAGCAGTTCTTC
CDR3aa: CASSFLFSYNEQFF

abundance: NA
d_gene: NA
j_gene: TRBJ2-2
v_gene: TRBV2
CDR3nt: TGTGCCAGCAAGGAGGCAGGGGTTAACACCGGGGAGCTGTTTTTT
CDR3aa: CASKEAGVNTGELFF

abundance: NA
d_gene: TRBD1
j_gene: TRBJ2-7
v_gene: TRBV11-2
CDR3nt: TGTGCCAGCAGCCCCCAGGGGGCAATTACCGCCTACGAGCAGTACTTC
CDR3aa: CASSPQGAITAYEQYF

abundance: few
d_gene: NA
j_gene: TRBJ2-1
v_gene: TRBV5-4
CDR3nt: TGTGCCAGCAGCTTGGGACCGGAATACAATGAGCAGTTCTTC
CDR3aa: CASSLGPEYNEQFF

abundance: NA
d_gene: NA
j_gene: TRBJ1-2
v_gene: TRBV12-5
CDR3nt: TGTGCTAGTGGTTTGGTGGCAGACTATGGCTACACCTTC
CDR3aa: CASGLVADYGYTF

abundance: NA
d_gene: TRBD1
j_gene: TRBJ2-7
v_gene: TRBV28
CDR3nt: TGTGCCAGCCGGGACAGGGGCTACGAGCAGTACTTC
CDR3aa: CASRDRGYEQYF

abundance: NA
d_gene: NA
j_gene: TRBJ2-1
v_gene: TRBV28
CDR3nt: TGTGCCAGCAGTAACCCTCCGAGGGCAACCCAATACAATGAGCAGTTCTTC
CDR3aa: CASSNPPRATQYNEQFF

abundance: NA
d_gene: NA
j_gene: TRBJ2-7
v_gene: TRBV5-4
CDR3nt: TGTGCCAGCAGCTTGGCCGGTCCTTTCTCCTACGAGCAGTACTTC
CDR3aa: CASSLAGPFSYEQYF

abundance: NA
d_gene: TRBD2
j_gene: TRBJ2-1
v_gene: TRBV7-3
CDR3nt: TGTGCCAGCAGCCATAGACTAGCGGGACTTCCCGATGAGCAGTTCTTC
CDR3aa: CASSHRLAGLPDEQFF

abundance: NA
d_gene: TRBD1
j_gene: TRBJ2-2
v_gene: TRBV5-4
CDR3nt: TGTGCCAGCAGCGGCGACAGGGGAACGAACACCGGGGAGCTGTTTTTT
CDR3aa: CASSGDRGTNTGELFF

abundance: NA
d_gene: NA
j_gene: TRBJ2-3
v_gene: TRBV7-3
CDR3nt: TGTGCCAGCAGCCCCGGAGTCTCTCGCACAGATACGCAGTATTTT
CDR3aa: CASSPGVSRTDTQYF

abundance: NA
d_gene: TRBD2
j_gene: TRBJ2-3
v_gene: TRBV5-1
CDR3nt: TGCGCCAGCAGCTTAGGACTAGCCGTCACAGATACGCAGTATTTT
CDR3aa: CASSLGLAVTDTQYF

abundance: NA
d_gene: NA
j_gene: TRBJ1-3
v_gene: TRBV11-2
CDR3nt: TGTGCCAGCACCTTAGGTTGGAGCTCTGGAAACACCATATATTTT
CDR3aa: CASTLGWSSGNTIYF

abundance: NA
d_gene: NA
j_gene: TRBJ2-1
v_gene: TRBV28
CDR3nt: TGTGCCAGCAGTCCCGGGACTCACCACAATGAGCAGTTCTTC
CDR3aa: CASSPGTHHNEQFF

abundance: once
d_gene: TRBD1
j_gene: TRBJ1-1
v_gene: TRBV6-6
CDR3nt: TGTGCCAGCAGGTCGAAAGAGGGACAGGGGGCTGCTGAAGCTTTCTTT
CDR3aa: CASRSKEGQGAAEAFF

abundance: NA
d_gene: TRBD2
j_gene: TRBJ2-1
v_gene: TRBV12-5
CDR3nt: TGTGCTAGTGGTTTGGCTAAACTAGCGGTACACAATGAGCAGTTCTTC
CDR3aa: CASGLAKLAVHNEQFF

abundance: NA
d_gene: TRBD2
j_gene: TRBJ2-1
v_gene: TRBV28
CDR3nt: TGTGCCAGCAGTTTAACGGGGCTAGCGGGACCTGAGCAGTTCTTC
CDR3aa: CASSLTGLAGPEQFF

abundance: NA
d_gene: NA
j_gene: TRBJ1-3
v_gene: TRBV5-5
CDR3nt: TGTGCCAGCAGCTACTGGACAGTCGGGAACACCATATATTTT
CDR3aa: CASSYWTVGNTIYF

abundance: once
d_gene: NA
j_gene: TRBJ1-1
v_gene: TRBV5-1
CDR3nt: TGCGCCAGCAACCTCCAAGGCGGAATGGTCTCGTCTGAAGCTTTCTTT
CDR3aa: CASNLQGGMVSSEAFF

abundance: few
d_gene: NA
j_gene: TRBJ2-1
v_gene: TRBV9
CDR3nt: TGTGCCAGCAGCGTAATGGATGCGGAGGAGCAGTTCTTC
CDR3aa: CASSVMDAEEQFF

abundance: NA
d_gene: NA
j_gene: TRBJ1-2
v_gene: TRBV10-3
CDR3nt: TGTGCCATCAGTGAGTCAGAGAAGGAGATTGCCGGCTACACCTTC
CDR3aa: CAISESEKEIAGYTF

abundance: NA
d_gene: TRBD2
j_gene: TRBJ2-7
v_gene: TRBV3-1/TRBV3-2
CDR3nt: TGTGCCAGCAGCCAATTACTAGCGGTCCCCTACGAGCAGTACTTC
CDR3aa: CASSQLLAVPYEQYF

abundance: NA
d_gene: TRBD2
j_gene: TRBJ2-7
v_gene: TRBV7-9
CDR3nt: TGTGCCAGCAGCTCTCCGCTCGGGGGGGGTACTTACGAGCAGTACTTC
CDR3aa: CASSSPLGGGTYEQYF

abundance: once
d_gene: NA
j_gene: TRBJ1-1
v_gene: TRBV6-5
CDR3nt: TGTGCCAGCAGCTACGACAGGAACACTGAAGCTTTCTTT
CDR3aa: CASSYDRNTEAFF

abundance: NA
d_gene: TRBD1
j_gene: TRBJ2-2
v_gene: TRBV4-2
CDR3nt: TGTGCCAGCAGCCAGGGACAGGGGGCCACCGGGGAGCTGTTTTTT
CDR3aa: CASSQGQGATGELFF

abundance: NA
d_gene: NA
j_gene: TRBJ2-2
v_gene: TRBV19
CDR3nt: TGTGCCAGTAGTATATCGATCGGGGAGCTGTTTTTT
CDR3aa: CASSISIGELFF

abundance: NA
d_gene: TRBD1
j_gene: TRBJ2-2
v_gene: TRBV4-1
CDR3nt: TGCGCCAGCAGCCATGACAGGGGGATTAGTACCGGGGAGCTGTTTTTT
CDR3aa: CASSHDRGISTGELFF

abundance: NA
d_gene: NA
j_gene: TRBJ2-7
v_gene: TRBV19
CDR3nt: TGTGCCAGTAGTATAGTGGGAGGGGGCGTCTACGAGCAGTACTTC
CDR3aa: CASSIVGGGVYEQYF

abundance: NA
d_gene: TRBD1
j_gene: TRBJ2-1
v_gene: TRBV19
CDR3nt: TGTGCCAGTAGTAACAGACAGGGGACCTACAATGAGCAGTTCTTC
CDR3aa: CASSNRQGTYNEQFF